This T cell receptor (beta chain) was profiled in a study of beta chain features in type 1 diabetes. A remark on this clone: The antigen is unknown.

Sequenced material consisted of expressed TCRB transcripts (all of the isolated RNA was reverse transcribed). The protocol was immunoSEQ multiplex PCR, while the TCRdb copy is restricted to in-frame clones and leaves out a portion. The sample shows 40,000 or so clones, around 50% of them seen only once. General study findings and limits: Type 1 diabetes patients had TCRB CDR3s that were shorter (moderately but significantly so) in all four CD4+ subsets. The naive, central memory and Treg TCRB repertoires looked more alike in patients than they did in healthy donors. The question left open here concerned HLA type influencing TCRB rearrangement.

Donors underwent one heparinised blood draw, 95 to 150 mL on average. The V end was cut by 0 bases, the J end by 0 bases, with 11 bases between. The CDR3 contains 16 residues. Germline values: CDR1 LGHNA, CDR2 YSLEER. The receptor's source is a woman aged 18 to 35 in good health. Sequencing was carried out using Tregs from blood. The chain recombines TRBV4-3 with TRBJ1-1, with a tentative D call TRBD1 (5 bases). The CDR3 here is CASSQEWGGLNTEAFF. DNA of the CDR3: TGCGCCAGCAGCCAAGAATGGGGGGGACTGAACACTGAAGCTTTCTTT.